These T cell receptor beta chains were read from a single sample in a study of OX40 agonist ivuxolimab in advanced cancers. TCRdb's table, derived via immunoSEQ multiplex PCR, lists solely in-frame clones and lacks some. Of approximately 24,000 clones detected, approximately 77% appear once; the ten largest clones hold 2% to 2.5%. The specimen was CD4+ or CD8+ T cells sorted from blood, collected in a trial of the OX40 agonist ivuxolimab. The receptors shown here come from an adult with an advanced solid tumor such as melanoma, head and neck, liver or kidney cancer. Each CDR3 is given with its conserved first and last residue.

v_call: TRBV6-1; cdr3_aa: CASSALYPGTGNSPLHF
v_call: TRBV28; cdr3_aa: CASSLGTGETGELFF
v_call: TRBV7-9; cdr3_aa: CASSPQTGLTEAFF
v_call: TRBV7-9; cdr3_aa: CASQPGVQETQYF
v_call: TRBV5-1; cdr3_aa: CASSSQGGDYEQYF
v_call: TRBV6-5; cdr3_aa: CASTQGTEAFF
v_call: TRBV19; cdr3_aa: CASSIGGNTEAFF
v_call: TRBV4-1; cdr3_aa: CASSQTGGGKSYEQYF
v_call: TRBV27; cdr3_aa: CASSLARGSAGELFF
v_call: TRBV28; cdr3_aa: CASSFSGSNEKLFF
v_call: TRBV7-8; cdr3_aa: CASSFARRLAGRSYNEQFF
v_call: TRBV5-1; cdr3_aa: CASSFSVQNTEAFF
v_call: TRBV7-2; cdr3_aa: CASSRGQPHEQYF
v_call: TRBV18; cdr3_aa: CASSPQGASSPLHF
v_call: TRBV6-6; cdr3_aa: CASQEGQKNTGELFF
v_call: TRBV10-3; cdr3_aa: CAISRLELYEQYF
v_call: TRBV6-5; cdr3_aa: CASKDRGYEQYF
v_call: TRBV10-3; cdr3_aa: CAISDSRGRGYYNEQFF
v_call: TRBV6-6; cdr3_aa: CASGTQGWETQYF
v_call: TRBV28; cdr3_aa: CASSLLGDLGLAAYNEQFF
v_call: TRBV5-4; cdr3_aa: CASSLFGYEKLFF
v_call: TRBV4-2; cdr3_aa: CASRSESGATYEQYF
v_call: TRBV30; cdr3_aa: CAWSVRPDSTTEAFF
v_call: TRBV6-5; cdr3_aa: CATSRTRNEKLFF
v_call: TRBV4-1; cdr3_aa: CASSQEDGNTEAFF
v_call: TRBV30; cdr3_aa: CAWTAPGTGVKAFF
v_call: TRBV6-1; cdr3_aa: CASRGDRANSYEQYF
v_call: TRBV5-5; cdr3_aa: CASSSQGMNTEAFF
v_call: TRBV30; cdr3_aa: CAWRRGWAGELFF
v_call: TRBV5-5; cdr3_aa: CASSLASGWEHRANVLTF
v_call: TRBV7-4; cdr3_aa: CASSPPRGSNTEAFF
v_call: TRBV21-1; cdr3_aa: CASSNPPGLAGYEQYF
v_call: TRBV28; cdr3_aa: CASGGTVSYEQYF
v_call: TRBV6-5; cdr3_aa: CASSYNDLPGDEQFF
v_call: TRBV4-2; cdr3_aa: CASSRQGLEITF
v_call: TRBV27; cdr3_aa: CASSRLDGYYGYTF
v_call: TRBV19; cdr3_aa: CASTRGPGVTDTQYF
v_call: TRBV4-2; cdr3_aa: CASSQDRQQYF
v_call: TRBV6-5; cdr3_aa: CASSYDPTGGYTEAFF
v_call: TRBV19; cdr3_aa: CASSMSLYGTSGEETQYF
v_call: TRBV5-1; cdr3_aa: CASSESRIPGNTIYF
v_call: TRBV5-1; cdr3_aa: CASSLELGEQYF
v_call: TRBV5-1; cdr3_aa: CASSWGVPGETQYF
v_call: TRBV18; cdr3_aa: CASSPQGGPNTEAFF
v_call: TRBV30; cdr3_aa: CAWAGSGLAGDTQYF